One sample yielded the 28 T cell receptor beta chains listed below, sequenced in a study of blood T cells in healthy people across ages. Alongside a J-beta primer mix, a sample-barcoded 5' primer served in a second PCR lasting roughly 7 to 11 cycles. From the 5' RACE reads, TCRdb called clonotypes with MiXCR, one entry per CDR3 protein. The table lists about 670,000 distinct CDR3 sequences, around 38% of them singletons, with approximately 31% in the top ten. Sequencing was performed on blood. Source of these receptors: a man older than 75 in good health.

The chain couples TRBV12-3 or TRBV12-4 to TRBJ1-1; possible D gene TRBD1, 5 bases. The CDR3 is made up of 12 amino acids. V dropped 7 bases and J dropped 8 bases, with 14 bases sitting between them. The CDR3 loop reads CASTWGELEAFF. DNA of the CDR3: TGTGCCAGCACCTGGGGGGAATTGGAAGCTTTCTTT.

Comment on this clonotype: The junction departs from germline at one end; a sequencing error may be responsible. The chain joins TRBV7-2 to TRBJ2-4, with 10 bases fitting TRBD1. The DNA matches TRBJ2-7 better at its end, which makes the J call doubtful. Germline V gene sequence: CDR1 SGHTA, CDR2 FQGNSA. This CDR3 has 14 residues. The CDR3 DNA is TGTGCCTGCAGCTTCGACAGGGGGCAATACGAGCAGTACTTC. Amino acid sequence: CACSFDRGQYEQYF.

The CDR3 reads CASMRRSPGELFF. CDR3 nucleotides: TGTGCCAGCATGAGGAGGAGCCCCGGGGAGCTGTTTTTT. This chain joins TRBV6-5 and TRBJ2-2, with D tentatively TRBD2 (5 bases). V was shortened by 7 bases and J by 6 bases, with 12 bases between the two germline ends. From germline, CDR1 is MNHEY and CDR2 SVGAGI. This CDR3 has 13 amino acids.

This clonotype was detected many times. This CDR3 is CASSARQGIFYEQYF. The CDR3 DNA is TGTGCCAGCAGTGCGCGACAGGGAATTTTCTACGAGCAGTACTTC. This rearrangement joins TRBV25-1 to TRBJ2-7, with 7 bases identical to TRBD1. With V trimmed by 4 bases and J by 3 bases, 9 bases remained unmatched. Germline lookup yields CDR1 MGHDK and CDR2 SYGVNS. This CDR3 contains 15 residues.

The rearrangement links TRBV10-3 to TRBJ2-6, with 11 positions matching TRBD1. The CDR3 runs to 14 residues. V trimming: 7 bases; J trimming: 6 bases; junction bases outside the gene matches: 2. Germline CDR1 is ENHRY and CDR2 is SYGVKD. CDR3 in amino acids: CAIKGQGAANVLTF. The CDR3 DNA is TGTGCCATCAAAGGACAGGGGGCGGCCAACGTCCTGACTTTC.

This clonotype was counted a single time. This chain links TRBV11-3 with TRBJ2-1; maybe TRBD2 (6 bases). V gave up 0 bases and J gave up 2 bases, with 8 bases separating them. The CDR3 totals 15 residues. CDR1 SGHNT and CDR2 YENEEA come from the germline V gene. Here the CDR3 DNA reads TGTGCCAGCAGCTTAGATCCGGGAGCCTACAATGAGCAGTTCTTC. This encodes CASSLDPGAYNEQFF.

The chain carries TRBV6-5 and TRBJ2-7; tentatively, D is TRBD1 (6 bases). The V gene's germline CDR1 is MNHEY and CDR2 SVGAGI. The V and J ends lost 8 bases and 3 bases respectively, with 11 bases between them. The CDR3 is 12 residues long. The CDR3: CASRTGYYEQYF. CDR3 nucleotides: TGTGCCAGCCGAACAGGGTACTACGAGCAGTACTTC.

The chain joins TRBV12-3 or TRBV12-4 to TRBJ2-1, with D maybe TRBD1 (5 bases). Trimming shortened V by 7 bases and J by 6 bases, and 13 bases separated the two germline ends. The CDR3 is made up of 13 amino acids. CDR3 loop: CASKAQGSNEQFF. Written as DNA, the CDR3 is TGTGCCAGCAAAGCTCAGGGTTCCAATGAGCAGTTCTTC.

The chain recombines TRBV20-1 with TRBJ2-5; D possibly corresponds to TRBD2 (5 bases). The length of the CDR3 is 16 residues. Germline CDR1 DFQATT, CDR2 SNEGSKA (reference sequence). Here the CDR3 reads CSTFSAEAQYQETQYF. The DNA of the CDR3 is TGCAGCACATTCTCAGCGGAAGCCCAGTACCAAGAGACCCAGTACTTC.

This clonotype was seen a few times. The chain joins TRBV7-2 to TRBJ2-3; 12 bases match TRBD2. This CDR3 has 17 amino acids. Trimming cost V 1 base and J 0 bases; bases outside gene matches: 2. CDR1 SGHTA and CDR2 FQGNSA come from the germline V gene. In DNA form, the CDR3 reads TGTGCCAGCAGCTTAGGGACTAGCGGGATTAGCACAGATACGCAGTATTTT. It translates to CASSLGTSGISTDTQYF.

This clonotype turned up a few times. The chain uses TRBV4-1 and TRBJ2-7; D is unresolved. V lost 8 bases and J lost 0, with 11 bases in between. This CDR3 is 13 amino acids long. The germline V gene encodes CDR1 MGHRA and CDR2 YSYEKL. The CDR3 reads CASALQASYEQYF. As DNA, the CDR3 is TGCGCCAGCGCTCTGCAGGCCTCCTACGAGCAGTACTTC.

V is TRBV6-6 and J is TRBJ2-3; 11 bases are a match to TRBD2. The ends lost 9 bases at V and 8 bases at J; junction bases unmatched: 4. Germline lookup yields CDR1 MNHNY and CDR2 SVGAGI (reference sequence). The CDR3 covers 12 residues. This chain's CDR3 is CASSGGACTQYF. The CDR3 nucleotides are TGTGCCAGTAGCGGGGGGGCCTGTACGCAGTATTTT.

The rearrangement links TRBV7-3 to TRBJ2-1; maybe TRBD2 (5 bases). Germline V gives CDR1 SGHTA, CDR2 FQGTGA. The V gene lost 1 base and the J gene lost 2 bases, with 12 bases spanning the gap. This CDR3 contains 16 residues. CDR3 DNA: TGTGCCAGCAGCTTAAGTCGCGGGCGCGCCTACAATGAGCAGTTCTTC. It is translated as CASSLSRGRAYNEQFF.

This clonotype appeared a few times. The gene calls are TRBV7-9 and TRBJ1-2; possibly TRBD1 for D (6 bases). Trimming pared 1 base from V and 6 bases from J, leaving 15 bases between. This CDR3 has 15 residues. Germline CDR1 reads SEHNR; CDR2 reads FQNEAQ (reference sequence). The DNA for the CDR3 is TGTGCCAGCAGCTTAGGCTCAAGCGGGGGCCATGGCTACACCTTC. Translating it yields CASSLGSSGGHGYTF.

This clonotype was detected ten times or more. This sequence joins TRBV7-8 and TRBJ1-6; 8 bases agree with TRBD1. With 5 bases clipped from V and 7 bases from J, the junction kept 4 bases outside the gene matches. From germline, CDR1 is SGHVS and CDR2 FQNEAQ. This CDR3 region has 14 residues. This chain's CDR3 is CASSQDRANSPLHF. The CDR3 coding sequence is TGTGCCAGCAGCCAGGACAGGGCGAATTCACCCCTCCACTTT.

This clonotype came up a few times. The chain joins TRBV4-3 to TRBJ1-1; TRBD1 aligns across 8 bases. V shed 0 bases and J 5 bases; nucleotides not matched to a gene: 5. The germline CDR1 and CDR2 sequences are LGHNA and YSLEER. The CDR3 is 15 amino acids. The CDR3 DNA sequence: TGCGCCAGCAGCCAAGACAGGGGGCAGGAGACTGAAGCTTTCTTT. Its protein product is CASSQDRGQETEAFF.

Turning to this clonotype: Mismatch with germline at one junction end may stem from a read error. The V gene is TRBV2, the J gene TRBJ2-5; TRBD1 aligns across 10 bases. Germline V gene data show CDR1 as SNHLY and CDR2 as FYNNEI. The CDR3 totals 15 residues. The CDR3 sequence is CASGEIGTGEETQYF. Written as DNA, the CDR3 is TGTGCCAGCGGTGAAATCGGGACAGGGGAAGAGACCCAGTACTTC.

This clonotype was seen at least ten times. The J gene is TRBJ1-2, the V gene TRBV7-2; D is ambiguous. The CDR3 contains 13 residues. From germline, CDR1 is SGHTA and CDR2 FQGNSA. The V and J ends lost 5 bases and 9 bases respectively, with 16 bases between them. In DNA, the CDR3 is TGTGCCAGCAGCCCATCTAGGGCTATCAGCTACACCTTC. This encodes CASSPSRAISYTF. Full variable domain (missing parts from reference TRBV7-2 and TRBJ1-2): GAGVSQSPSNKVTEKGKDVELRCDPISGHTALYWYRQSLGQGLEFLIYFQGNSAPDKSGLPSDRFSAERTGGSVSTLTIQRTQQEDSAVYLCASSPSRAISYTFGSGTRLTVV.

This clonotype was recorded a few times. J is TRBJ2-7 and V is TRBV20-1, with a weak D call TRBD1 (6 bases). CDR1 is DFQATT and CDR2 is SNEGSKA in the germline V gene (reference sequence). The CDR3 spans 12 residues. Trimming shortened V by 6 bases and J by 6 bases, and 15 bases separated the two germline ends. CDR3: CSAGTSKIEQYF. DNA for the CDR3: TGCAGTGCCGGGACATCAAAGATCGAGCAGTACTTC.

This clonotype was found a few times. V is TRBV5-1 and J is TRBJ1-3, with 8 nucleotides matching TRBD1. The CDR3 is made up of 15 amino acids. Trimming took 3 bases from V and 1 from J; bases not matched to a gene: 3. Looked up from germline, CDR1 is SGHRS and CDR2 is YFSETQ. The CDR3 sequence: CASSWGQESGNTIYF. The CDR3 DNA reads as TGCGCCAGCAGCTGGGGACAGGAATCTGGAAACACCATATATTTT.

Regarding this clonotype: A read error may be the cause here, since a much bigger clone is one base away. The chain combines TRBV7-9 with TRBJ2-3; D not certain. This CDR3 has 12 residues. Trimming took off 7 bases at V and 2 bases at J, with 7 bases between the two ends. From germline, CDR1 is SEHNR and CDR2 FQNEAQ (reference sequence). CDR3 DNA: TGTGCCAGCAACCCCAACACAGATACGCAGTATTTT. Translating it yields CASNPNTDTQYF.

CDR3: CSAREGGRMNTEAFF. CDR3 sequence (DNA): TGCAGTGCTAGAGAAGGAGGCCGCATGAACACTGAAGCTTTCTTT. This chain connects TRBV20-1 to TRBJ1-1, with D uncertain. V was clipped by 0 bases and J by 0 bases, with 11 bases between them. From germline, CDR1 is DFQATT and CDR2 SNEGSKA (reference sequence). CDR3 length equals 15 residues.

This clonotype turned up a few times. V usage is TRBV11-2 and J usage is TRBJ2-5, with 8 positions matching TRBD2. This CDR3 is 17 amino acids long. Germline values: CDR1 SGHAT, CDR2 FQNNGV. The trim removed 5 bases at V and 1 base at J, leaving 12 bases unmatched. Here the CDR3 DNA reads TGTGCCAGCAGCCCTTTAGGAATAGCGGGGTCCCAAGAGACCCAGTACTTC. This codes for CASSPLGIAGSQETQYF.

V usage is TRBV20-1 and J usage is TRBJ2-5; TRBD2 agrees at 10 bases. Germline lookup yields CDR1 DFQATT and CDR2 SNEGSKA (reference sequence). V trimming: 5 bases; J trimming: 2 bases; junction bases outside the gene matches: 5. This CDR3 comprises 14 residues. CDR3 bases: TGCAGTGCTGGGGGACTAGCGCCTCAAGAGACCCAGTACTTC. Protein product: CSAGGLAPQETQYF.

This clonotype was seen a few times. The chain combines TRBV7-9 with TRBJ2-2; 11 nucleotides line up with TRBD2. Germline-derived CDR1 and CDR2 are SEHNR and FQNEAQ (reference sequence). This CDR3 comprises 16 residues. V trimming: 5 bases; J trimming: 3 bases; junction bases outside the gene matches: 5. The CDR3: CASSKGTSGDTGELFF. The CDR3, as DNA: TGTGCCAGCAGCAAGGGGACTAGCGGTGACACCGGGGAGCTGTTTTTT.

The chain couples TRBV30 to TRBJ2-3; D perhaps matches TRBD1 (6 bases). This CDR3 has 12 amino acids. V was pared by 3 bases and J by 5 bases, with 9 bases between. Germline V gives CDR1 GTSNPN, CDR2 SVGIG (reference sequence). CDR3 loop: CAWRPGVDTQYF. The CDR3, as DNA: TGTGCCTGGAGACCAGGGGTAGATACGCAGTATTTT. Looking up the rest from reference TRBV30 and TRBJ2-3 gives the full variable domain: SQTIHQWPATLVQPVGSPLSLECTVEGTSNPNLYWYRQAAGRGLQLLFYSVGIGQISSEVPQNLSASRPQDRQFILSSKKLLLSDSGFYLCAWRPGVDTQYFGPGTRLTVL.

The J gene is TRBJ2-1, the V gene TRBV3-1; D uncertain. Trimming stripped 5 bases from V and 9 bases from J, with 20 bases between. There are 15 residues in the CDR3. The germline V gene has CDR1 LGHDT and CDR2 YNNKEL (reference sequence). In nucleotides, the CDR3 is TGTGCCAGCAGCTCAGGAGTCGGGTTTGTGGGTGAGCAGTTCTTC. Protein sequence: CASSSGVGFVGEQFF.

This chain uses TRBV4-1 with TRBJ2-3; 10 nucleotides match TRBD2. Germline V lookup: CDR1 MGHRA, CDR2 YSYEKL. V dropped 4 bases and J dropped 0; count of bases not matched to a gene: 13. The CDR3 is 19 amino acids. CDR3 sequence: CASSPSWLAGAPSTDTQYF. The CDR3 coding sequence is TGCGCCAGCAGCCCCTCATGGCTAGCGGGGGCTCCTAGCACAGATACGCAGTATTTT.